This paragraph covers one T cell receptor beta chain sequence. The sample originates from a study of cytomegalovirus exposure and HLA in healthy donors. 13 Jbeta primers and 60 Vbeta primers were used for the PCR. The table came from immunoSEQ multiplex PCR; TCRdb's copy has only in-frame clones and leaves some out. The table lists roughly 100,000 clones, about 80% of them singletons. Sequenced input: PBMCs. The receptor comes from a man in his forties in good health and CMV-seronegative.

CDR3 in DNA: TGCGCCAGCAGCTTGGATTCAACGCTACCATCCTACGAGCAGTACTTC. It is translated as CASSLDSTLPSYEQYF. The chain links TRBV5-1 to TRBJ2-7; D call uncertain. The CDR3 length is 16 residues. With 0 bases removed from V and 1 base from J, the gap between germline ends came to 14 bases. Germline lookup yields CDR1 SGHRS and CDR2 YFSETQ. The full variable domain, in which reference TRBV5-1 and TRBJ2-7 provide the parts outside the CDR3, is KAGVTQTPRYLIKTRGQQVTLSCSPISGHRSVSWYQQTPGQGLQFLFEYFSETQRNKGNFPGRFSGRQFSNSRSEMNVSTLELGDSALYLCASSLDSTLPSYEQYFGPGTRLTVT.